A single sample gave rise to the 9 T cell receptor beta chains below, sequenced in a study of Tregs in tolerant kidney transplant recipients. Assay used: immunoSEQ multiplex PCR; TCRdb lists only in-frame clones, some missing. This sample carries approximately 49,000 clones, with around 0.8% going to the ten biggest clones. This material consisted of CD4+ T cells from blood, taken before the transplant. These receptors originate from a human donor who received a combined kidney and bone marrow transplant.

Worth noting for this clone: The read finishes 3 residues shy of the CDR3 end, and the germline J gene is used to complete it. The V and J genes are TRBV7-2 and TRBJ2-2; TRBD1 matches at 8 bases. Trimming took 1 base from V and 7 from J; bases not matched to a gene: 2. The CDR3 extends over 14 amino acids. Germline lookup yields CDR1 SGHTA and CDR2 FQGNSA. The CDR3 loop is CASSLGTGNGELFF. The DNA read from the CDR3 is TGTGCCAGCAGCTTAGGGACAGGGAACGGGGAG.

Worth noting for this clone: The missing CDR3 end, 3 residues past where the read stops, is filled in from the germline J gene. The V and J genes are TRBV7-8 and TRBJ2-3; 7 positions agree with TRBD1. Looked up from germline, CDR1 is SGHVS and CDR2 is FQNEAQ. This CDR3 is 16 amino acids long. The J segment lost 6 bases and the V segment lost 5 bases, leaving 14 bases of the junction unmatched. CDR3 bases read: TGTGCCAGCAGCCCCTCGAGCCGAGGGGGCGGCGATACG. Translated: CASSPSSRGGGDT. The CDR3, in full, reads CASSPSSRGGGDTQYF.

A remark on this clone: The CDR3 goes on 3 residues after the read ends, and that part is filled in from the germline J gene. V is TRBV5-1 and J is TRBJ2-7, with 10 bases identical to TRBD2. This CDR3 has 15 residues. The trim removed 0 bases at V and 5 bases at J, leaving 5 bases unmatched. CDR1 is SGHRS and CDR2 is YFSETQ in the germline V gene. CDR3 DNA (partial): TGCGCCAGCAGCTTGGGGGGACTAGCGTTCAACGAG. This encodes CASSLGGLAFNE. The entire CDR3 reads CASSLGGLAFNEQYF.

On this clone itself: The read ends 3 residues before the CDR3 terminus; that terminus is restored from the germline J gene. The J gene is TRBJ2-2, the V gene TRBV7-6; 7 bases align to TRBD1. Unmatched junction bases numbered 17, after V lost 8 bases and J lost 2 bases. Germline V gene data show CDR1 as SGHVS and CDR2 as FNYEAQ. CDR3 length: 18 amino acids. The part of the CDR3 DNA that was read is TGTGCCAGCGGTCGGACAGGTGACTCGGCGGGCAACACCGGGGAG. Translating gives CASGRTGDSAGNTGE. The whole CDR3 is CASGRTGDSAGNTGELFF.

Regarding this clone: The read comes to an end 3 residues before the CDR3 does, leaving the germline J gene to fill in the end. The chain carries TRBV19 and TRBJ2-6; D unresolved. Trimming removed 3 bases from V and 0 bases from J, with 15 bases in between. This CDR3 is built from 18 residues. Germline loops: CDR1 LNHDA, CDR2 SQIVND (reference sequence). The CDR3 loop reads CASSIRRDTYSGANVLTF. The part of the CDR3 DNA that was read is TGTGCCAGTAGTATTAGGCGCGACACGTACTCTGGGGCCAACGTC.

Note on this clone: The CDR3 end lies 3 residues beyond the end of the read and is filled in from the germline J gene. This chain joins TRBV30 and TRBJ1-2, with TRBD1 as a possible D gene (6 bases). CDR3 length: 13 residues. The V gene's germline CDR1 is GTSNPN and CDR2 SVGIG (reference sequence). V was cut by 0 bases and J by 7 bases, with 12 bases left in between. The CDR3 bases that were read are TGTGCCTGGAGTGTTCAGCAGGGGATTGGC. Translation: CAWSVQQGIG. The entire CDR3 reads CAWSVQQGIGYTF.

Points on this clone: The sequenced fragment ends 3 residues before the CDR3 boundary, so the rest is inferred from the germline J gene. This chain uses TRBV5-1 with TRBJ2-2; D uncertain. The V and J ends lost 2 bases and 0 bases respectively, with 8 bases between them. CDR1 and CDR2 (germline): SGHRS, YFSETQ. CDR3 length: 15 residues. The CDR3 spells CASSLDTANTGELFF. CDR3 bases read: TGCGCCAGCAGCTTAGACACCGCGAACACCGGGGAG.

CDR3 DNA, as far as it was read: TGTGCCAGTACCGTTGGTGTAGGGGCGAACACCGGGGAG. It yields the protein CASTVGVGANTGE. The full CDR3 reads CASTVGVGANTGELFF. J is TRBJ2-2 and V is TRBV19, with D perhaps matching TRBD1 (5 bases). The CDR3 is cut off 3 residues early in the read; its end comes from the germline J gene. Germline V gene data show CDR1 as LNHDA and CDR2 as SQIVND (reference sequence). This CDR3 spans 16 amino acids. Deletions cut 7 bases from V and 0 bases from J, with 15 bases between.

As to this clone: The read terminates 3 residues before the CDR3 end, so the remaining end is supplied by the germline J gene. The rearrangement uses TRBV18 and TRBJ1-4; weak D call: TRBD1 (5 bases). Germline V lookup: CDR1 KGHSH, CDR2 LQKENI. The V gene lost 8 bases and the J gene lost 8 bases, with 12 bases spanning the gap. The CDR3 is 12 amino acids. The CDR3 bases that were read are TGTGCCAGCCAATCTCCAGGGGAAAAA. Its translation is CASQSPGEK. The full CDR3 sequence reads CASQSPGEKLFF.